This T cell receptor beta chain comes out of a study of cytomegalovirus exposure and HLA in healthy donors. Study at large: There were 65 million to 85 million unique TCRs (from HLA-typed donors) in an early data release. The study's findings and limits: Reportedly, fewer N-insertions than the roughly 600-donor mean appeared in an Asian-associated ancestry cluster in a later analysis. HLA-A and HLA-B allele assignments for most subjects were reportedly predicted accurately using TCR beta sequences.

In the PCR, 60 Vbeta and 13 Jbeta primers were used. The repertoire was sequenced with immunoSEQ multiplex PCR; TCRdb's copy has only in-frame clones and lacks some. The sample shows a few hundred thousand clones, 70% to 85% of them seen only once. Note on this clone: What it recognizes is unknown.

The ends lost 0 bases at V and 7 bases at J; junction bases unmatched: 11. CDR1 is SGHRS and CDR2 is YFSETQ in the germline V gene. This CDR3 contains 16 residues. This chain uses TRBV5-1 with TRBJ2-7; 9 bases map to TRBD2. Sequencing input: PBMCs. The receptor comes from a woman in her sixties or seventies in good health and CMV-seropositive. CDR3 DNA: TGCGCCAGCAGCTTGGGTATAGCGGGAGTAACGGGTGAGCAGTACTTC. This codes for CASSLGIAGVTGEQYF.